The rows below give T cell receptor beta chains drawn from one sample of a study of beta chain features in type 1 diabetes. The table came from immunoSEQ multiplex PCR; TCRdb's copy has only in-frame clones and leaves some out. The data show around 260,000 clones, about a fifth seen once. Specimen: naive CD4+ T cells from blood. The receptors derive from a woman in her 40s with type 1 diabetes. Each CDR3 is given with its conserved first and last residue. A D gene is named only where the DNA matches it firmly. Not all rows give a size; the values are once, few, many and, for expanded clones, a class.

V,J,D,size,DNA,CDR3
TRBV5-1,TRBJ2-1,-,-,TGCGCCAGCAGCTTCTTGAATGAGCAGTTCTTC,CASSFLNEQFF
TRBV30,TRBJ2-7,TRBD1,-,TGTGCCTGGACCACAGGGGGTTACGAGCAGTACTTC,CAWTTGGYEQYF
TRBV18,TRBJ1-2,TRBD1,-,TGTGCCAGCTCAACAGAGACAGGGGATGGCGGCTACACCTTC,CASSTETGDGGYTF
TRBV4-1,TRBJ2-3,TRBD1,-,TGCGCCAGCAGCCAAGGATGGGACAGGGGAGTTCAAGATACGCAGTATTTT,CASSQGWDRGVQDTQYF
TRBV5-1,TRBJ2-1,TRBD1,-,TGCGCCAGCAGCCTTTTCGTGAACAGGGGAGAGCAGTTCTTC,CASSLFVNRGEQFF
TRBV29-1,TRBJ2-2,-,-,TGCAGCGTTGATGGGGCTAACACCGGGGAGCTGTTTTTT,CSVDGANTGELFF
TRBV2,TRBJ2-7,TRBD2,-,TGTGCCAGCAGCACGACTAGCGGGGCCTACGAGCAGTACTTC,CASSTTSGAYEQYF
TRBV28,TRBJ2-7,TRBD2,-,TGTGCCAGCAGTTGGGGGTTAGCGGGAGCCGGTCCGGAGTACTTC,CASSWGLAGAGPEYF
TRBV6-5,TRBJ1-5,TRBD1,few,TGTGCCAGCAGTTACGACAGGGATCGCCAGCCCCAGCATTTT,CASSYDRDRQPQHF
TRBV29-1,TRBJ2-7,TRBD1,-,TGCAGCGTTAGGCGGCAGGGGGCTCCGTTGGAGCAGTACTTC,CSVRRQGAPLEQYF
TRBV7-3,TRBJ1-6,TRBD1,-,TGTGCCAGCAGCTTAATAGGGGGCGGGTATTCACCCCTCCACTTT,CASSLIGGGYSPLHF
TRBV25-1,TRBJ1-5,-,-,TGTGCCAGCAGTGAACTCTCGAGCGGGGCCTGCAATCAGCCCCAGCATTTT,CASSELSSGACNQPQHF
TRBV5-1,TRBJ2-7,-,-,TGCGCCAGCAGGGACGGGGAGGAGCAGTACTTC,CASRDGEEQYF
TRBV28,TRBJ2-4,-,few,TGTGCCAGCAGTTTGAGCCGCGGGATCGGGTACTTC,CASSLSRGIGYF
TRBV6-6,TRBJ1-2,-,few,TGTGCCAGCAGTTACGATCCGAGACTCTCAGATGGCTACACCTTC,CASSYDPRLSDGYTF
TRBV9,TRBJ2-7,-,-,TGTGCCAGCGGCGAGGGCGGGGGCAAGCAGTACTTC,CASGEGGGKQYF